The rows below give T cell receptor beta chains drawn from one sample of a study of tumor-infiltrating lymphocytes in primary liver carcinoma. TCRdb redid the calling of the multiplex PCR reads with MiXCR, one entry per CDR3 protein. Here the sample spans almost 45,000 distinct CDR3 sequences, more than 70% being singletons. Sequencing input: tumor-adjacent normal liver tissue. The source of these receptors is a woman aged 25 to 39 with primary liver carcinoma and hepatitis B virus infection. CDR3s include the opening cysteine and the closing phenylalanine or tryptophan. Each record gives: CDR3 DNA, CDR3 protein, J gene, V gene, D gene, clone size. The D gene is left open where the match is weak. The size of a clone is reported for some rows only, either as once, few or many, or as a class for expanded clones.

cdr3_nt: TGCGTCAGCAGCCATGAGATTAGCGAGATAGGCTCTGGGGCCAACGTCCTGACTTTC
cdr3_aa: CVSSHEISEIGSGANVLTF
j_call: TRBJ2-6
v_call: TRBV4-3
d_call: NA
clone_size: NA

cdr3_nt: TGTGCCAGCAGTGGGATCGGGACCTTCAATAGCAATCAGCCCCAGCATTTT
cdr3_aa: CASSGIGTFNSNQPQHF
j_call: TRBJ1-5
v_call: TRBV12-3/TRBV12-4
d_call: NA
clone_size: NA

cdr3_nt: TGTGCCAGCAGTTTAACCCGTGGGACTAGCGGTATCCGGGCAGGGGAGCTGTTTTTT
cdr3_aa: CASSLTRGTSGIRAGELFF
j_call: TRBJ2-2
v_call: TRBV6-5
d_call: TRBD2
clone_size: NA

cdr3_nt: TGTGCCAGCAGTGATTGGTTCGGGCAGTACTTC
cdr3_aa: CASSDWFGQYF
j_call: TRBJ2-7
v_call: TRBV6-1
d_call: NA
clone_size: medium-sized

cdr3_nt: TGTGCCATCAGTGAGTCGATGGCGGGGTCCTACAATGAGCAGTTCTTC
cdr3_aa: CAISESMAGSYNEQFF
j_call: TRBJ2-1
v_call: TRBV10-3
d_call: NA
clone_size: many

cdr3_nt: TGTGCCAGCAGCTCAGGCGGGGCGCACACCTATGGCTACACCTTC
cdr3_aa: CASSSGGAHTYGYTF
j_call: TRBJ1-2
v_call: TRBV13
d_call: NA
clone_size: NA

cdr3_nt: TGTGCCAGCAGCTCACTTGGGAGAAACACCGGGGAGCTGCTTTTC
cdr3_aa: CASSSLGRNTGELLF
j_call: TRBJ2-2
v_call: TRBV7-9
d_call: NA
clone_size: NA

cdr3_nt: TGTGCCAGTAGACGGGACACAGCGGCCCCTTACGAGCAGCATTTC
cdr3_aa: CASRRDTAAPYEQHF
j_call: TRBJ2-7
v_call: TRBV11-2
d_call: NA
clone_size: NA

cdr3_nt: TGTGCCAGCAATCTCCGGGATCGCTCTGGGGCCAACGTCCTGACTTTC
cdr3_aa: CASNLRDRSGANVLTF
j_call: TRBJ2-6
v_call: TRBV6-6
d_call: NA
clone_size: few

cdr3_nt: TGCAGCGTTGAAGATCGGACCAACTACACTTTC
cdr3_aa: CSVEDRTNYTF
j_call: TRBJ1-2
v_call: TRBV29-1
d_call: NA
clone_size: NA

cdr3_nt: TGTGCCAACAGTTCGACAGGGGGCATAACCGGGGAGTTGTTTTTT
cdr3_aa: CANSSTGGITGELFF
j_call: TRBJ2-2
v_call: TRBV12-3/TRBV12-4
d_call: TRBD1
clone_size: NA

cdr3_nt: TGCAGCGATGCCAACCTTGGCACCGGGGAACTGTTTTTT
cdr3_aa: CSDANLGTGELFF
j_call: TRBJ2-2
v_call: TRBV29-1
d_call: NA
clone_size: NA

cdr3_nt: TGCTCCAGCAGCCACACAGGGTTGGTCAATGAGCAGCTCTTC
cdr3_aa: CSSSHTGLVNEQLF
j_call: TRBJ2-1
v_call: TRBV4-3
d_call: NA
clone_size: once

cdr3_nt: TGCAGCGTGGAGGGGCTGGCGTGGAGCTCCTACAATGAGCAGTTCTTC
cdr3_aa: CSVEGLAWSSYNEQFF
j_call: TRBJ2-1
v_call: TRBV29-1
d_call: NA
clone_size: NA

cdr3_nt: TGCGCCAGCAGCCAAGACGGGGGAGCTGGGGCCAACATCCTGACTTTC
cdr3_aa: CASSQDGGAGANILTF
j_call: TRBJ2-6
v_call: TRBV4-2
d_call: NA
clone_size: NA

cdr3_nt: TGTGTCAGCAGCGCAACAGGGTACCTCGAGCAGTACTTC
cdr3_aa: CVSSATGYLEQYF
j_call: TRBJ2-7
v_call: TRBV6-5
d_call: NA
clone_size: NA

cdr3_nt: TGTGCCAGCAGCTTGGAAGAGGTCGGCGAACAGTACTTC
cdr3_aa: CASSLEEVGEQYF
j_call: TRBJ2-7
v_call: TRBV11-2
d_call: NA
clone_size: NA

cdr3_nt: TGTGCCAGCTCTATCACTAGCGGCTCCTACAATGAGCAGATCTTC
cdr3_aa: CASSITSGSYNEQIF
j_call: TRBJ2-1
v_call: TRBV6-1
d_call: TRBD2
clone_size: NA